The 32 T cell receptor beta chains given below trace back to one sample, sequenced in a study of CD8+ T cells in alopecia areata. Treatment given: oral pan-JAK inhibitor, 5-10 mg twice daily. Extracted RNA was reverse transcribed into cDNA, the sequencing template. The table came from immunoSEQ multiplex PCR; TCRdb's copy has only in-frame clones and leaves some out. Of 170,000 or so clones in the sample, about 60% were seen once. The material sequenced was CD8+ T cells sorted from blood, taken at week 24, from a patient treated with tofacitinib. The receptor set was obtained from a human donor with alopecia areata.

The sample holds a few counts of this clone. The rearrangement links TRBV13 to TRBJ2-7; 7 positions agree with TRBD1. J lost 0 bases, V lost 3 bases, and 2 bases had no gene match. The CDR3 is 14 amino acids. CDR1 and CDR2 (germline): PRHDT, FYEKMQ (reference sequence). CDR3 sequence reads: CASSLGDSSYEQYF. The CDR3 coding sequence is TGTGCCAGCAGCTTGGGGGACAGCTCCTACGAGCAGTACTTC.

The CDR3 DNA is TGTGCCAGCAGCTGGGGGACAGGGCCCTACAATGAGCAGTTCTTC. Translating gives CASSWGTGPYNEQFF. The chain couples TRBV5-6 to TRBJ2-1; 9 nucleotides align to TRBD1. The CDR3 is 15 residues long. The ends lost 3 bases at V and 2 bases at J; junction bases unmatched: 3. The V gene's germline CDR1 is SGHDT and CDR2 YYEEEE.

This chain joins TRBV5-1 and TRBJ2-2, with D perhaps TRBD1 (6 bases). The V end lost 2 bases, the J end lost 3 bases, and 17 bases lay between the germline ends. Germline values: CDR1 SGHRS, CDR2 YFSETQ. CDR3 length: 17 residues. The CDR3 sequence is CASSFERRGSYTGELFF. CDR3 bases: TGCGCCAGCAGCTTCGAGCGTAGGGGGTCATACACCGGGGAGCTGTTTTTT.

In its sample, this clone was seen once. V gene TRBV7-3 combines with J gene TRBJ2-5, with 7 bases fitting TRBD1. The germline V gene has CDR1 SGHTA and CDR2 FQGTGA. This CDR3 spans 14 amino acids. The J segment lost 0 bases and the V segment lost 4 bases, leaving 2 bases of the junction unmatched. CDR3 nucleotides: TGTGCCAGCAGCTCGACAGGGTACCAAGAGACCCAGTACTTC. Residues: CASSSTGYQETQYF.

DNA of the CDR3: TGTGCCAGCAGCCTCCAGAATGAAGCTTTCTTT. This translates into CASSLQNEAFF. The rearrangement joins TRBV7-8 to TRBJ1-1, with D hard to call. The CDR3 is 11 residues long. The germline V gene encodes CDR1 SGHVS and CDR2 FQNEAQ. The V gene lost 5 bases and the J gene lost 7 bases, with 8 bases spanning the gap. Based on the CDR3 plus reference TRBV7-8 and TRBJ1-1, the full variable domain is GAGVSQSPRYKVAKRGQDVALRCDPISGHVSLFWYQQALGQGPEFLTYFQNEAQLDKSGLPSDRFFAERPEGSVSTLKIQRTQQEDSAVYLCASSLQNEAFFGQGTRLTVV.

J is TRBJ1-5 and V is TRBV5-1; 8 nucleotides align to TRBD1. Germline loops: CDR1 SGHRS, CDR2 YFSETQ. This CDR3 region has 14 residues. Unmatched junction bases numbered 6, after V lost 4 bases and J lost 6 bases. CDR3 residues: CASSLTGGIQPQHF. The CDR3 region has the DNA TGCGCCAGCAGCCTTACAGGGGGGATTCAGCCCCAGCATTTT.

The V gene is TRBV6-1, the J gene TRBJ1-2; no clear D. Germline CDR1 MNHNS, CDR2 SASEGT. This CDR3 has 12 residues. V was pared by 6 bases and J by 2 bases, with 7 bases between. The CDR3 nucleotides read TGTGCCAGCAGAAAAGGAAACTATGGCTACACCTTC. Protein sequence: CASRKGNYGYTF.

This clone was seen just once. The V call is TRBV4-1, the J call TRBJ1-5, with D tentatively TRBD1 (5 bases). The CDR3 extends over 14 amino acids. The V and J ends lost 1 base and 6 bases respectively, with 10 bases between them. Germline CDR1 MGHRA, CDR2 YSYEKL. The CDR3 spells CASSQVAGRQPQHF. The CDR3, as DNA: TGCGCCAGCAGCCAAGTCGCAGGGCGTCAGCCCCAGCATTTT.

This clone appeared many times. The chain couples TRBV2 to TRBJ2-7; D gene unclear. Germline values: CDR1 SNHLY, CDR2 FYNNEI. Trimming left V 6 bases short and J 3 bases short, with 18 bases between. There are 15 residues in the CDR3. CDR3 sequence (DNA): TGTGCCAGCAGAGAGACGGACGCCGGAAGCTACGAGCAGTACTTC. Amino acids: CASRETDAGSYEQYF.

This clone was recorded once. The genes are TRBV27 and TRBJ2-3; TRBD2 might be the D (6 bases). From germline, CDR1 is MNHEY and CDR2 SMNVEV (reference sequence). With 4 bases removed from V and 1 base from J, the gap between germline ends came to 6 bases. The CDR3 consists of 13 residues. CDR3 DNA: TGTGCCAGCAGTTGGGGGGGCACAGATACGCAGTATTTT. Protein sequence: CASSWGGTDTQYF.

The chain recombines TRBV7-9 with TRBJ1-1, with TRBD1 matching over 7 bases. CDR1 is SEHNR, CDR2 FQNEAQ, per germline (reference sequence). V lost 4 bases and J lost 2; bases outside the gene matches: 10. The CDR3 length is 16 residues. CDR3 loop: CASSSPRTGVNTEAFF. The CDR3 DNA follows: TGTGCCAGCAGCTCACCCCGAACAGGGGTTAACACTGAAGCTTTCTTT.

The gene calls are TRBV25-1 and TRBJ2-1, with D possibly called TRBD1 or TRBD2 (5 bases each). Germline assignment: CDR1 MGHDK and CDR2 SYGVNS. This CDR3 region has 15 residues. Trimming left V 6 bases short and J 5 bases short, with 17 bases between. CDR3 sequence reads: CASRETPGTNNEQFF. Here the CDR3 DNA reads TGTGCCAGCAGGGAGACACCCGGGACCAACAATGAGCAGTTCTTC.

This rearrangement joins TRBV5-1 to TRBJ1-1; D remains ambiguous. Germline V gene sequence: CDR1 SGHRS, CDR2 YFSETQ. V was cut by 1 base and J by 1 base, with 11 bases left in between. The CDR3 loop spans 15 amino acids. The CDR3 loop reads CASSLSQSWNTEAFF. In nucleotides, the CDR3 is TGCGCCAGCAGCTTGTCCCAGTCGTGGAACACTGAAGCTTTCTTT.

The V call is TRBV6-5, the J call TRBJ1-1; tentative D call: TRBD1 (6 bases). CDR1 and CDR2 (germline): MNHEY, SVGAGI. This CDR3 is 14 amino acids long. Trimming stripped 6 bases from V and 5 bases from J, with 16 bases between. The CDR3 is CASSARGGRTEAFF. DNA of the CDR3: TGTGCCAGCAGCGCCCGGGGGGGGCGGACTGAAGCTTTCTTT.

The chain uses TRBV6-1 and TRBJ2-5; D is undetermined. The CDR3 totals 14 residues. Germline values: CDR1 MNHNS, CDR2 SASEGT. V lost 1 base and J lost 0, with 6 bases in between. CDR3 residues: CASSEEIHQETQYF. The CDR3 nucleotides are TGTGCCAGCAGTGAAGAGATTCACCAAGAGACCCAGTACTTC.

This clone was counted between two and nine times. The rearrangement links TRBV5-1 to TRBJ1-1, with D maybe TRBD1 (5 bases). Trimming stripped 0 bases from V and 0 bases from J, with 6 bases between. CDR1 and CDR2 (germline): SGHRS, YFSETQ. This CDR3 spans 14 amino acids. This CDR3 reads CASSLAGMNTEAFF. CDR3 in DNA: TGCGCCAGCAGCTTGGCAGGGATGAACACTGAAGCTTTCTTT. Full variable domain (outside the CDR3, taken from reference TRBV5-1 and TRBJ1-1): KAGVTQTPRYLIKTRGQQVTLSCSPISGHRSVSWYQQTPGQGLQFLFEYFSETQRNKGNFPGRFSGRQFSNSRSEMNVSTLELGDSALYLCASSLAGMNTEAFFGQGTRLTVV.

This rearrangement joins TRBV27 to TRBJ1-2, with TRBD1 matching 10 bases. The CDR3 runs to 15 residues. CDR1 and CDR2 (germline): MNHEY, SMNVEV (reference sequence). V was pared by 6 bases and J by 8 bases, with 12 bases of the junction left unmatched. The CDR3 loop is CASRSRDRGTGGYTF. The CDR3 nucleotides are TGTGCCAGCAGGTCCCGGGACAGGGGAACTGGGGGCTACACCTTC.

The chain has TRBV6-1 and TRBJ2-5; D possibly corresponds to TRBD1 (5 bases). Germline CDR1 is MNHNS and CDR2 is SASEGT. This CDR3 contains 15 residues. The V and J ends lost 6 bases and 3 bases respectively, with 17 bases between them. For the CDR3, the DNA is TGTGCCAGCAGGAAAATCAGGGATTTGGAAGAGACCCAGTACTTC. Translation: CASRKIRDLEETQYF.

V gene TRBV14 combines with J gene TRBJ2-7; possible D gene TRBD1, 6 bases. The CDR3 is 13 residues long. V lost 4 bases, J lost 3 bases, and 10 bases lay in between. Per germline, CDR1 SGHDN and CDR2 FVKESK. CDR3 sequence: CASSLTGLYEQYF. The CDR3 bases are TGTGCCAGCAGCCTGACAGGCCTCTACGAGCAGTACTTC. The whole variable domain, remainder taken from reference TRBV14 and TRBJ2-7, is EAGVTQFPSHSVIEKGQTVTLRCDPISGHDNLYWYRRVMGKEIKFLLHFVKESKQDESGMPNNRFLAERTGGTYSTLKVQPAELEDSGVYFCASSLTGLYEQYFGPGTRLTVT.

This chain joins TRBV27 and TRBJ1-1, with 7 bases matching TRBD1. V was clipped by 6 bases and J by 1 base; unmatched bases: 5. The CDR3 is made up of 14 amino acids. Germline CDR1 reads MNHEY; CDR2 reads SMNVEV (reference sequence). The CDR3 region is CASRGDSWNTEAFF. DNA of the CDR3: TGTGCCAGCAGAGGGGACAGTTGGAACACTGAAGCTTTCTTT.

This clone was seen once. The V gene is TRBV6-1, the J gene TRBJ2-7; D call uncertain. The CDR3 consists of 12 residues. Germline assignment: CDR1 MNHNS and CDR2 SASEGT. The V and J ends lost 5 bases and 7 bases respectively, with 12 bases between them. CDR3: CASSFLVREQYF. CDR3 in DNA: TGTGCCAGCAGTTTTCTAGTGAGGGAGCAGTACTTC.

The V gene is TRBV6-1, the J gene TRBJ2-1, with 9 bases lining up with TRBD2. CDR3 length: 14 residues. The germline CDR1 and CDR2 sequences are MNHNS and SASEGT. V lost 8 bases to trimming and J lost 2 bases; unmatched junction nucleotides: 4. Here the CDR3 reads CASSTSGTYNEQFF. CDR3 sequence (DNA): TGTGCCAGCTCGACTAGCGGTACCTACAATGAGCAGTTCTTC.

This clone was observed a few times. The CDR3 bases are TGTGCCAGCAGCTCCCAATCTGGGGCCAACGTCCTGACTTTC. Its translation: CASSSQSGANVLTF. The rearrangement links TRBV11-2 to TRBJ2-6; D remains unclear. V was pared by 4 bases and J by 1 base, with 5 bases between. CDR3 length equals 14 residues. From germline, CDR1 is SGHAT and CDR2 FQNNGV.

This chain joins TRBV4-3 and TRBJ2-4; tentative D call: TRBD2 (5 bases). The CDR3 sequence is 12 residues long. Trimming left V 0 bases short and J 8 bases short, with 5 bases between. The germline V gene has CDR1 LGHNA and CDR2 YSLEER. In DNA, the CDR3 is TGCGCCAGCAGCCAAGAGAGGGACATTCAGTACTTC. Translating it yields CASSQERDIQYF.

The chain uses TRBV29-1 and TRBJ2-7; tentatively, D is TRBD1 (5 bases). From germline, CDR1 is SQVTM and CDR2 ANQGSEA. The germline V and J ends were trimmed by 4 bases and 6 bases, with 7 bases remaining between them. The CDR3 sequence is 10 residues long. The CDR3 spells CSVVGREQYF. CDR3 bases: TGCAGCGTTGTGGGGCGCGAGCAGTACTTC.

The rearrangement joins TRBV6-1 to TRBJ1-4, with 7 bases lining up with TRBD1. The junction had 2 bases not matched to a gene; V was cut back by 1 base and J by 6 bases. Germline CDR1 MNHNS, CDR2 SASEGT. The CDR3 loop spans 14 amino acids. The DNA for the CDR3 is TGTGCCAGCAGTGAAGGGGACAGCTATGAAAAACTGTTTTTT. Translating gives CASSEGDSYEKLFF.

This clone was observed a few times. The chain uses TRBV13 and TRBJ1-6; 8 nucleotides align to TRBD1. CDR1 is PRHDT and CDR2 is FYEKMQ in the germline V gene (reference sequence). The CDR3 has 15 residues. The V and J ends lost 5 bases and 3 bases, in that order; junction bases with no gene match: 3. The CDR3 is CASSTGQGYNSPLHF. Written as DNA, the CDR3 is TGTGCCAGCAGCACCGGACAGGGCTATAATTCACCCCTCCACTTT.

The rearrangement links TRBV2 to TRBJ1-5, with 7 bases that match TRBD1. The germline V gene has CDR1 SNHLY and CDR2 FYNNEI. The CDR3 is 17 residues long. J lost 2 bases, V lost 1 base, and 8 bases had no gene match. CDR3 loop: CASSEGTGRSGNQPQHF. CDR3 nucleotide sequence: TGTGCCAGCAGTGAAGGGACAGGCAGAAGTGGCAATCAGCCCCAGCATTTT.

V gene TRBV5-1 combines with J gene TRBJ2-1; D ambiguous. The germline V and J ends were trimmed by 2 bases and 7 bases, with 4 bases remaining between them. The CDR3 has 11 amino acids. Germline V gene sequence: CDR1 SGHRS, CDR2 YFSETQ. The chain's CDR3 is CASSFGNEQFF. Here the CDR3 DNA reads TGCGCCAGCAGCTTTGGGAATGAGCAGTTCTTC.

The V call is TRBV19, the J call TRBJ2-7, with a tentative D call TRBD2 (5 bases). CDR1 and CDR2 from the germline V gene are LNHDA and SQIVND (reference sequence). V lost 6 bases and J 6 bases, leaving 12 bases between the germline ends. The CDR3 covers 12 residues. The CDR3 here is CASRNPDSEQYF. The DNA of the CDR3 is TGTGCCAGTAGGAATCCGGACTCCGAGCAGTACTTC.

The chain uses TRBV7-9 and TRBJ1-2; weak D call: TRBD1 (6 bases). CDR3 length: 13 residues. Per germline, CDR1 SEHNR and CDR2 FQNEAQ (reference sequence). V was cut by 3 bases and J by 4 bases, with 9 bases left in between. CDR3 amino acids: CASSFSGAYGYTF. Here the CDR3 DNA reads TGTGCCAGCAGCTTCTCAGGGGCCTATGGCTACACCTTC.

This clone turned up a few times. The chain links TRBV5-6 to TRBJ2-1; TRBD1 might be the D (6 bases). V dropped 3 bases and J dropped 6 bases, with 16 bases sitting between them. In germline, CDR1 is SGHDT, CDR2 YYEEEE. The CDR3 extends over 15 amino acids. The CDR3 sequence: CASSWGYREGNEQFF. CDR3 sequence (DNA): TGTGCCAGCAGCTGGGGGTACAGGGAAGGCAATGAGCAGTTCTTC.